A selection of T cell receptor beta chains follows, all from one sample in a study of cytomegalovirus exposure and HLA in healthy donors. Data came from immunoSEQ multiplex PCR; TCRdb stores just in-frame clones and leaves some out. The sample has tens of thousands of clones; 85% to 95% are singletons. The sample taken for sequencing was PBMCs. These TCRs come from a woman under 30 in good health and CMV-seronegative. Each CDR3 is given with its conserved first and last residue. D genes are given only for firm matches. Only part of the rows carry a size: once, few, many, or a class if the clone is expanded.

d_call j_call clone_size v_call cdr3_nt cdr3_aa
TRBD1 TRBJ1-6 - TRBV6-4 TGTGCCAGCAGTAATGAACAGGGGAATAATTCACCCCTCCACTTT CASSNEQGNNSPLHF
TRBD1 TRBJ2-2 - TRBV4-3 TGCGCCAGCAGCCAGCTGGGACAGGGGGACACCGGGGAGCTGTTTTTT CASSQLGQGDTGELFF
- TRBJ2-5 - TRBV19 TGTGCCAGCAAATTAGGAGCGCAAGAGACCCAGTACTTC CASKLGAQETQYF
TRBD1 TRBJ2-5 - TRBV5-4 TGTGCCAGCAGCCAGGACAGGGATGGGACCCAGTACTTC CASSQDRDGTQYF
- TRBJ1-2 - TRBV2 TGTGCCAGCAGTGATTTCGGTGGACAGCCCTTC CASSDFGGQPF
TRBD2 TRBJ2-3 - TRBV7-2 TGTGCCAGCAGCTACGGGACTAGCGGGAGTCATACGCAGTATTTT CASSYGTSGSHTQYF
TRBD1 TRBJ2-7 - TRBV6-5 TGTGCCAGCAGGGGACCGGGACAGTCCTACGAGCAGTACTTC CASRGPGQSYEQYF
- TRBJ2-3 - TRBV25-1 TGTGCCAGCAGCGACGGGTCCGCAGATACGCAGTATTTT CASSDGSADTQYF
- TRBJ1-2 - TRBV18 TGTGCCAGCTCACCCCTTGGGAGGCAGGCGACCTTTGGCTACACCTTC CASSPLGRQATFGYTF
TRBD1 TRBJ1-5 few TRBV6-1 TGTGCCAGCACTGAGGTGAGGGGGCAGAGCCGCAATCAGCCCCAGCATTTT CASTEVRGQSRNQPQHF
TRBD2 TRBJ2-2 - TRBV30 TGTGCCTGGAGTGCCGGGAGGGTTCCCGGGGAGCTGTTTTTT CAWSAGRVPGELFF
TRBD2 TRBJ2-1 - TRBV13 TGTGCCAGCAGCCCCAACTTAGGGGGACTAGCGGGGAACAATGAGCAGTTCTTC CASSPNLGGLAGNNEQFF
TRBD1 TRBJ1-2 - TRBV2 TGTGCCAGCAGTGACGCAACGGGACAGGGGGTTGGTAACTATGGCTACACCTTC CASSDATGQGVGNYGYTF
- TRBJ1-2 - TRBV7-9 TGTGCCAGCAGCCCGACTCCGAACTATGGCTACACCTTC CASSPTPNYGYTF
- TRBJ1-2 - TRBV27 TGTGCCAGCAGTTTACGGTCAGGGTCAAACTATGGCTACACCTTC CASSLRSGSNYGYTF
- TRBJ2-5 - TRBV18 TGTGCCAGCTCACCAAACAGGCAAGAGACCCAGTACTTC CASSPNRQETQYF
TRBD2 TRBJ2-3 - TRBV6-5 TGTGCCAGCAGCCCTGAAATCGGGAGGGGTACGCAGTATTTT CASSPEIGRGTQYF
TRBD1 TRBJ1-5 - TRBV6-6 TGTGCCAGCAGACCCTCGACAGGGGGAAATCAGCCCCAGCATTTT CASRPSTGGNQPQHF
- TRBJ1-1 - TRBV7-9 TGTGCCAGCAGCCTGGAAGGGGCCTTGAACACTGAAGCTTTCTTT CASSLEGALNTEAFF
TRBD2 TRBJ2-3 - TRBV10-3 TGTGCCATCAGTGGCCCTAGCGGGAGGCCCCAGACTAGCACAGATACGCAGTATTTT CAISGPSGRPQTSTDTQYF
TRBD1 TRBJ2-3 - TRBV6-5 TGTGCCAGCAGGACAGGGGGCACAGATACGCAGTATTTT CASRTGGTDTQYF
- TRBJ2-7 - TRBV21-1 TGTGCCAGCAGCAAAGGTGGCAGGGGCCCCGACCTGAACTACGAGCAGTACTTC CASSKGGRGPDLNYEQYF
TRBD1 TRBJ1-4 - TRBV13 TGTGCCAGCAGCCTGGCCCCGGGACAGGGTGATGAAAAACTGTTTTTT CASSLAPGQGDEKLFF
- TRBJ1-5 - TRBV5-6 TGTGCCAGCAGCGAACAGGCGTTGGGGCCCCAGCATTTT CASSEQALGPQHF
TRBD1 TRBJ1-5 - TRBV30 TGTGCCTGGAGTGTATCGACAGGGAATCAGCCCCAGCATTTT CAWSVSTGNQPQHF
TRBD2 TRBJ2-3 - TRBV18 TGTGCCAGCTCACCCGGGCGGGAGGCCCCCCCGGATACGCAGTATTTT CASSPGREAPPDTQYF
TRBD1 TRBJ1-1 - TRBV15 TGTGCCACCAGCGTAAGGGACAGGGGCGTCAAAGCTTTCTTT CATSVRDRGVKAFF
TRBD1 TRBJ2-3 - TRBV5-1 TGCGCCAGCAGCTTATCGGGACAGGGCGCAGATACGCAGTATTTT CASSLSGQGADTQYF
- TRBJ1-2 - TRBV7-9 TGTGCCAGCAGCTTAGGGAGCAGGGTCGTTGGCTATGGCTACACCTTC CASSLGSRVVGYGYTF
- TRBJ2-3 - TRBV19 TGTGCCAGTAGTATAGACGGGGCAGATACGCAGTATTTT CASSIDGADTQYF
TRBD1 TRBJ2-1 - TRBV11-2 TGTGCCAGCAGCTTAGATGGCCGACAGGGGGGCTACAATGAGCAGTTCTTC CASSLDGRQGGYNEQFF
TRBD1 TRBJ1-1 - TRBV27 TGTGCCAGCAGTTTAGGACAGGGGGGACCTGAAGCTTTCTTT CASSLGQGGPEAFF
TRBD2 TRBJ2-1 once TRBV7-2 TGTGCCAGCAGCTTAGCGGGGACTAGCGGGGTCGGTGAGCAGTTCTTC CASSLAGTSGVGEQFF
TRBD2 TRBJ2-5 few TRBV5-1 TGCGCCAGCAGCTCCCCGGCTAGCGGTTTCGAGACCCAGTACTTC CASSSPASGFETQYF
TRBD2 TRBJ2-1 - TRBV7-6 TGTGCCAGCAGCTTAGGCATAGCGGGGCGGGGTTCCTACAATGAGCAGTTCTTC CASSLGIAGRGSYNEQFF
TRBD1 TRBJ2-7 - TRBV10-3 TGTGCCATCAGGAAGACAGGGATAGACGAGCAGTACTTC CAIRKTGIDEQYF
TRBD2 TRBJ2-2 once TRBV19 TGTGCCAGTTCTCTAGCGGGGGCGAACACCGGGGAGCTGTTTTTT CASSLAGANTGELFF
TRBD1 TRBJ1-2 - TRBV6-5 TGTGCCAGCAGTCCCGGGACAGGATACTATGGCTACACCTTC CASSPGTGYYGYTF
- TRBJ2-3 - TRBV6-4 TGTGCCAGCAGTCCTACCTCCGGTAGCGGAATCACAGATACGCAGTATTTT CASSPTSGSGITDTQYF
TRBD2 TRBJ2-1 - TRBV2 TGTGCCAGCAGGGGGACTAGCGGGAGTCGATACAATGAGCAGTTCTTC CASRGTSGSRYNEQFF